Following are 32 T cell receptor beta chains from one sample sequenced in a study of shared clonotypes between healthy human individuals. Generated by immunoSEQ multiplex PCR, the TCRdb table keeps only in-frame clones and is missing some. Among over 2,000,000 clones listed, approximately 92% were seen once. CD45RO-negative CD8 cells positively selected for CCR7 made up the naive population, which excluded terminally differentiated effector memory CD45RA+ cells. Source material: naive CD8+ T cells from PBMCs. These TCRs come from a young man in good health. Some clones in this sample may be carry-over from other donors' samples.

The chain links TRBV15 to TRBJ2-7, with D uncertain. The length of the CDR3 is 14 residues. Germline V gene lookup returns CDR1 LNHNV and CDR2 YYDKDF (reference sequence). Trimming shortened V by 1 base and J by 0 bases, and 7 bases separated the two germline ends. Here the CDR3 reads CATSRVADSYEQYF. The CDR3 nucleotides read TGTGCCACCAGCAGAGTAGCTGACTCCTACGAGCAGTACTTC. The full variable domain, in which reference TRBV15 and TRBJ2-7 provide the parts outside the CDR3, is DAMVIQNPRYQVTQFGKPVTLSCSQTLNHNVMYWYQQKSSQAPKLLFHYYDKDFNNEADTPDNFQSRRPNTSFCFLDIRSPGLGDTAMYLCATSRVADSYEQYFGPGTRLTVT.

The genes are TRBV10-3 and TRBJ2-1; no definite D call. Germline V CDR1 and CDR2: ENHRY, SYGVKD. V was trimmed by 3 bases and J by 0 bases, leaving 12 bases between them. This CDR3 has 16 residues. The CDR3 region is CAISDRGGSSYNEQFF. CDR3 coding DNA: TGTGCCATCAGTGATCGAGGCGGTTCCTCCTACAATGAGCAGTTCTTC.

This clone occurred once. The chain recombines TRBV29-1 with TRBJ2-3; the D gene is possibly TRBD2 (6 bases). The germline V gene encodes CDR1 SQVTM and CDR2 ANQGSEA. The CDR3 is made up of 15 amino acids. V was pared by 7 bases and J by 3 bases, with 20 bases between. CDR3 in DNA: TGCAGCGGCATACTAATCGGGAGAGGTACAGATACGCAGTATTTT. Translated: CSGILIGRGTDTQYF.

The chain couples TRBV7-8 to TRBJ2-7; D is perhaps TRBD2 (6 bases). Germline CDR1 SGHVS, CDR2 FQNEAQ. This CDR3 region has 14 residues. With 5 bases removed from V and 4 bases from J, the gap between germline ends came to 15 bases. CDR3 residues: CASSPVLARYEQYF. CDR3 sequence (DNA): TGTGCCAGCAGCCCCGTCCTAGCGCGGTACGAGCAGTACTTC.

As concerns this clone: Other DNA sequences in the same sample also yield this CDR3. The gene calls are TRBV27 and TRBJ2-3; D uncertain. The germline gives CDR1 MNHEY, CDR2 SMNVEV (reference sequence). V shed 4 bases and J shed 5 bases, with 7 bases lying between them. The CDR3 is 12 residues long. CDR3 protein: CASSSQRDTQYF. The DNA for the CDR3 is TGTGCCAGCAGTTCCCAGCGAGATACGCAGTATTTT.

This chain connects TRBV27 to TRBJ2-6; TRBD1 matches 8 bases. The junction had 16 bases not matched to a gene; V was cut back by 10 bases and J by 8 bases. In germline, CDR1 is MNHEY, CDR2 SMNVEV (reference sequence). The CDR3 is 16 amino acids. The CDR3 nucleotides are TGTGCCACGGGGAACCGTGACAGGGGATTCACCAACGTCCTGACTTTC. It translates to CATGNRDRGFTNVLTF.

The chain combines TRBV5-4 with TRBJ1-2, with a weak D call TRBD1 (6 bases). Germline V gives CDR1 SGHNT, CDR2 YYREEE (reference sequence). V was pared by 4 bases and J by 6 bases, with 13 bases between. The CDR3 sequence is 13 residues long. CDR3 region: CASSPRGLDGYTF. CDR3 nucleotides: TGTGCCAGCAGCCCACGGGGGCTCGATGGCTACACCTTC.

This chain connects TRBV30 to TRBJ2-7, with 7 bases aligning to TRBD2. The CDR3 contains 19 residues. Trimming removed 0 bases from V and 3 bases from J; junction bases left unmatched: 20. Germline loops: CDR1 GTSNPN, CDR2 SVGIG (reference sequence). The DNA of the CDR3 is TGTGCCTGGAGTGTAGAGGCTAGCGGTAAGCAAGCCAGAAGCTACGAGCAGTACTTC. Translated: CAWSVEASGKQARSYEQYF.

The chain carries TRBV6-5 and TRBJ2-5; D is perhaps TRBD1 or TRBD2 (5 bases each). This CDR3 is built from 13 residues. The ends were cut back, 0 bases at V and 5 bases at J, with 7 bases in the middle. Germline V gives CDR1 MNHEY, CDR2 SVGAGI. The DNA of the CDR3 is TGTGCCAGCAGTTACTCGGGGACGGAGACCCAGTACTTC. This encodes CASSYSGTETQYF.

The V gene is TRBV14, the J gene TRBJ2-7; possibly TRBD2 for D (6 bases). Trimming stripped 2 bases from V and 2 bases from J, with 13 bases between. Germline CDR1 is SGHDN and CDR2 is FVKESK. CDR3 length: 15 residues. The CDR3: CASSQRGLPTYEQYF. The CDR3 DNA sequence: TGTGCCAGCAGCCAAAGGGGACTGCCTACCTACGAGCAGTACTTC.

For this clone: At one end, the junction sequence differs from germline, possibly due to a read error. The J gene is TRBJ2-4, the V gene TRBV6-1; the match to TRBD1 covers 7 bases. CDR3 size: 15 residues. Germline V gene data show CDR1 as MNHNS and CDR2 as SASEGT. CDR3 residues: CASSAVKGARNIQYF. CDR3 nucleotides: TGTGCCAGCAGTGCTGTAAAGGGGGCCAGAAACATTCAGTACTTC.

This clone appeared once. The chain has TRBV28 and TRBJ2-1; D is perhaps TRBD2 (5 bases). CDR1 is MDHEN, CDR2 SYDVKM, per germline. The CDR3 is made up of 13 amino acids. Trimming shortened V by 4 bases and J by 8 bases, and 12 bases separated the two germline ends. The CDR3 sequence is CASSYPGYYEQFF. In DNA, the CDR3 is TGTGCCAGCAGTTACCCGGGGTACTATGAGCAGTTCTTC. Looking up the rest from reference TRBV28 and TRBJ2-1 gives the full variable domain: DVKVTQSSRYLVKRTGEKVFLECVQDMDHENMFWYRQDPGLGLRLIYFSYDVKMKEKGDIPEGYSVSREKKERFSLILESASTNQTSMYLCASSYPGYYEQFFGPGTRLTVL.

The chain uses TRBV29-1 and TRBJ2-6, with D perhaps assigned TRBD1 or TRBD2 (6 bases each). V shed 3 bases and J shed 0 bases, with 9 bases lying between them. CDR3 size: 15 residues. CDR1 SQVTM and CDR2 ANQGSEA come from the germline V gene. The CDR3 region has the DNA TGCAGCGTTGAGGGGGGCGACTCTGGGGCCAACGTCCTGACTTTC. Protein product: CSVEGGDSGANVLTF.

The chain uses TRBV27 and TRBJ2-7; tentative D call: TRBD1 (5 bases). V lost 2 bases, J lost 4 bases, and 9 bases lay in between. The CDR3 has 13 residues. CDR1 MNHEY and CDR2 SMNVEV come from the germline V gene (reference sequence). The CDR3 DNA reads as TGTGCCAGCAGTTTAGGGGCGGAGTACGAGCAGTACTTC. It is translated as CASSLGAEYEQYF.

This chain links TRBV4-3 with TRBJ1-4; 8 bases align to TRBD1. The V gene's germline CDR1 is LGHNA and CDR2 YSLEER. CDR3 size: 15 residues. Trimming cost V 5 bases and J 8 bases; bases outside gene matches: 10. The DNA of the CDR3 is TGCGCCAGCAGCGAAGGCAGGGGGCCGGCGGAAAAACTGTTTTTT. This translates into CASSEGRGPAEKLFF.

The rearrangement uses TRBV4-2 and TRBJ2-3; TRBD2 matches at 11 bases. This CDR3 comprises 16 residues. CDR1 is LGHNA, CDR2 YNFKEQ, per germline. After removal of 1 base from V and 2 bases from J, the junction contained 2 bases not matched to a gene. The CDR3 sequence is CASSQALAGDTDTQYF. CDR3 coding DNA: TGTGCCAGCAGCCAAGCACTAGCGGGAGACACAGATACGCAGTATTTT.

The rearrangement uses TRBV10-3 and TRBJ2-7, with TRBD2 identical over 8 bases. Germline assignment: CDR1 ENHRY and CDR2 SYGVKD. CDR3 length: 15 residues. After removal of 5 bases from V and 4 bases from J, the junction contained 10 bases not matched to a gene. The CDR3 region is CAISPPGLGAYEQYF. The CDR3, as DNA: TGTGCCATCAGTCCGCCGGGACTAGGGGCGTACGAGCAGTACTTC.

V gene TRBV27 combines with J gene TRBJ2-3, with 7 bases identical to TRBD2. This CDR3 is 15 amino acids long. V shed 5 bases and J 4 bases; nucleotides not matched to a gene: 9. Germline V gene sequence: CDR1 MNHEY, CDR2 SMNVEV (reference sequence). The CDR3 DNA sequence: TGTGCCAGCAGTATAGTCGGCGGGAGTCCAGATACGCAGTATTTT. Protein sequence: CASSIVGGSPDTQYF.

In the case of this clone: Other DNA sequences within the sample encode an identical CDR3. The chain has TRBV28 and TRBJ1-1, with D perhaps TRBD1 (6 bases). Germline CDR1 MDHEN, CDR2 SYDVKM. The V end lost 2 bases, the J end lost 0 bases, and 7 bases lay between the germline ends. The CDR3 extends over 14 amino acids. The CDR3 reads CASSLGGLNTEAFF. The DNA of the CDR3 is TGTGCCAGCAGTTTAGGGGGCCTGAACACTGAAGCTTTCTTT.

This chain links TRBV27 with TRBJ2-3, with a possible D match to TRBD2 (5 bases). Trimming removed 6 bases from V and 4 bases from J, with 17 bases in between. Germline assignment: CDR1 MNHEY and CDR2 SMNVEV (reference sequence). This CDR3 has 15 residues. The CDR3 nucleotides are TGTGCCAGCAGACCGAGCGGCACCCCTTCAGATACGCAGTATTTT. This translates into CASRPSGTPSDTQYF.

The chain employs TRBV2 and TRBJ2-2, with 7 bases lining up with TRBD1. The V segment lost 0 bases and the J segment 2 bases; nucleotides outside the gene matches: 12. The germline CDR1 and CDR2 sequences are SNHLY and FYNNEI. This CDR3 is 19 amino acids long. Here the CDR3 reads CASSEALETGTLNTGELFF. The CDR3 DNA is TGTGCCAGCAGTGAAGCGCTTGAGACAGGGACCCTAAACACCGGGGAGCTGTTTTTT. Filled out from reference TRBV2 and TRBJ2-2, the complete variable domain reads EPEVTQTPSHQVTQMGQEVILRCVPISNHLYFYWYRQILGQKVEFLVSFYNNEISEKSEIFDDQFSVERPDGSNFTLKIRSTKLEDSAMYFCASSEALETGTLNTGELFFGEGSRLTVL.

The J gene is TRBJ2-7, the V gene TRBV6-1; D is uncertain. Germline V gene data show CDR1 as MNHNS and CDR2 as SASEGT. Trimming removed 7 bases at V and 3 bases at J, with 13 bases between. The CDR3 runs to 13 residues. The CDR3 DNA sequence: TGTGCCAGCACTTGGACGGAACTCTACGAGCAGTACTTC. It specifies CASTWTELYEQYF.

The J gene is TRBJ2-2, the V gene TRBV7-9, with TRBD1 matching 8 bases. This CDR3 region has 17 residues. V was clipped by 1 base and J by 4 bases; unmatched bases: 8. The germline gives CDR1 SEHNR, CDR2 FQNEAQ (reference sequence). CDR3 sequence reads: CASSLVQGAPGTGELFF. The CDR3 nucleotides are TGTGCCAGCAGCTTAGTTCAGGGGGCGCCGGGCACCGGGGAGCTGTTTTTT.

The CDR3 loop reads CASSVHPRESSYNEQFF. The CDR3 DNA is TGCGCCAGCAGCGTCCACCCCCGGGAAAGCTCCTACAATGAGCAGTTCTTC. V is TRBV5-1 and J is TRBJ2-1; possible D gene TRBD2, 5 bases. The V end was cut by 4 bases, the J end by 0 bases, with 17 bases between. CDR1 SGHRS and CDR2 YFSETQ come from the germline V gene. There are 17 residues in the CDR3.

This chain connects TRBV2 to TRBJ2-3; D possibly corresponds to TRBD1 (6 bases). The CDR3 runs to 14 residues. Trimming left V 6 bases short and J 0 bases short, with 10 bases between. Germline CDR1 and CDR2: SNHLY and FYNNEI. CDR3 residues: CASRRTASTDTQYF. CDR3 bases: TGTGCCAGCAGGCGGACAGCTAGCACAGATACGCAGTATTTT.

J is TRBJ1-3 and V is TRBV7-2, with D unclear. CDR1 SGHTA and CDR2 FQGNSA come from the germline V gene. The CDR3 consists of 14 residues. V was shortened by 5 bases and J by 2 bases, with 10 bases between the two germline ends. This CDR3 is CASSTLGTGNTIYF. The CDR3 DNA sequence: TGTGCCAGCAGCACCCTGGGTACTGGAAACACCATATATTTT.

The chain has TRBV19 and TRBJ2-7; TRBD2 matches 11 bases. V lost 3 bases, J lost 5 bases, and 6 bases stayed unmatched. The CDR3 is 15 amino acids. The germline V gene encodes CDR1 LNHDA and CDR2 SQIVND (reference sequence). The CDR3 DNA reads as TGTGCCAGTAGTATTTTCACTAGCGGGAGTAACGAGCAGTACTTC. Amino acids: CASSIFTSGSNEQYF.

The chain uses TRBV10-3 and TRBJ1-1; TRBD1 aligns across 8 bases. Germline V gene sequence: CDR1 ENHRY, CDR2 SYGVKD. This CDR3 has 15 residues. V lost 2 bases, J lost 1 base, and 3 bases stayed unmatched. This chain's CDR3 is CAISERTGRNTEAFF. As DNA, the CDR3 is TGTGCCATCAGTGAGAGGACAGGGCGGAACACTGAAGCTTTCTTT.

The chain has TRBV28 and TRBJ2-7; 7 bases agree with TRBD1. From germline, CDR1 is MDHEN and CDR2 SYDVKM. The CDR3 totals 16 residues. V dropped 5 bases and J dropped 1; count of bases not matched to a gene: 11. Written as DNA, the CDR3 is TGTGCCAGCAGTACGGCCCCGGGACAGAATTCCTACGAGCAGTACTTC. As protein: CASSTAPGQNSYEQYF.

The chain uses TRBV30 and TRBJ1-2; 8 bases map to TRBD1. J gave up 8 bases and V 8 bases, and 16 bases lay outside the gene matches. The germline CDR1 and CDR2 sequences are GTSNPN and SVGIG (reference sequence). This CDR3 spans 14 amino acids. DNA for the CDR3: TGTGCCCAAACCGGGACAGGCGGCCGCGGGGGCTACACCTTC. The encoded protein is CAQTGTGGRGGYTF.

The CDR3 nucleotides read TGTGCCAGCAGCTCCCGGGACTGGGGGAACAATGAGCAGTTCTTC. Its translation is CASSSRDWGNNEQFF. The chain employs TRBV7-2 and TRBJ2-1, with D possibly being TRBD2 (6 bases). Germline V gene data show CDR1 as SGHTA and CDR2 as FQGNSA. The CDR3 loop spans 15 amino acids. Trimming pared 4 bases from V and 5 bases from J, leaving 15 bases between.

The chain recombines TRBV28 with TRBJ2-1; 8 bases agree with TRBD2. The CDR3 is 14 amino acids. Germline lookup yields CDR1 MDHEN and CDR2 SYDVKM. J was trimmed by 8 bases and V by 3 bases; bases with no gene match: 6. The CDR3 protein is CASSFSGGADEQFF. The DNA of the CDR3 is TGTGCCAGCAGTTTTTCGGGGGGGGCCGATGAGCAGTTCTTC.